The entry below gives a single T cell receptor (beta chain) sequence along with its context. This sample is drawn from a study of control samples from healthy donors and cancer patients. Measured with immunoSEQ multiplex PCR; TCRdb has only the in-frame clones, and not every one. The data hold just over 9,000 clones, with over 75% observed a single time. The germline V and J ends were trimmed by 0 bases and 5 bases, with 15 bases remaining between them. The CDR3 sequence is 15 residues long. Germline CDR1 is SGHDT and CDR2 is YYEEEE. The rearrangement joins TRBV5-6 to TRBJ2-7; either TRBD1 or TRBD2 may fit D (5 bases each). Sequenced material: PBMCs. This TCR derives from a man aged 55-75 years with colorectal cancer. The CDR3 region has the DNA TGTGCCAGCAGCTTGGAATTCAGGGAGATGAACGAGCAGTACTTC. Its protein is CASSLEFREMNEQYF.